The 8 T cell receptor beta chains reported below all come from one sample, sequenced in a study of siplizumab effects on memory and regulatory T cells. Profiled with immunoSEQ multiplex PCR; TCRdb holds only in-frame clones, not every one. Of about 100,000 clones in the sample, 91% were seen once. Material for sequencing was CD4+ T cells sorted from blood. These receptors originate from a human donor in good health.

The rearrangement joins TRBV5-6 to TRBJ1-2; 8 nucleotides line up with TRBD1. Germline V gene data show CDR1 as SGHDT and CDR2 as YYEEEE. This CDR3 contains 14 residues. The ends lost 1 base at V and 8 bases at J; junction bases unmatched: 7. The CDR3 reads CASSLFQGAGGYTF. The CDR3 nucleotides read TGTGCCAGCAGCTTGTTCCAGGGGGCCGGCGGCTACACCTTC.

This sequence joins TRBV20-1 and TRBJ2-7; D is uncertain. There are 11 residues in the CDR3. Trimming took 2 bases from V and 6 from J, leaving 8 bases between them. CDR1 is DFQATT, CDR2 SNEGSKA, per germline (reference sequence). The CDR3 DNA sequence: TGCAGTGCTAGAAGATTGGCCGAGCAGTACTTC. Translated, it gives CSARRLAEQYF.

The J gene is TRBJ1-1, the V gene TRBV5-1, with D unresolved. Trimming left V 7 bases short and J 2 bases short, with 6 bases between. The CDR3 extends over 11 amino acids. The germline V gene has CDR1 SGHRS and CDR2 YFSETQ. The DNA of the CDR3 is TGCGCCAGCTACGGAAACACTGAAGCTTTCTTT. The encoded protein is CASYGNTEAFF.

The V call is TRBV2, the J call TRBJ1-1; 7 bases align to TRBD1. The CDR3 consists of 13 residues. V shed 8 bases and J 5 bases; nucleotides not matched to a gene: 8. The germline gives CDR1 SNHLY, CDR2 FYNNEI. The CDR3 region is CASADRVRTEAFF. CDR3 nucleotide sequence: TGTGCCAGCGCCGACAGGGTGCGGACTGAAGCTTTCTTT. The whole variable domain, filled in from reference TRBV2 and TRBJ1-1, reads EPEVTQTPSHQVTQMGQEVILRCVPISNHLYFYWYRQILGQKVEFLVSFYNNEISEKSEIFDDQFSVERPDGSNFTLKIRSTKLEDSAMYFCASADRVRTEAFFGQGTRLTVV.

The genes are TRBV19 and TRBJ2-1, with a weak D call TRBD2 (6 bases). Germline CDR1 LNHDA, CDR2 SQIVND (reference sequence). The germline V and J ends were trimmed by 7 bases and 10 bases, with 20 bases remaining between them. This CDR3 is 14 amino acids long. DNA of the CDR3: TGTGCCAGTATGGCGGGACGTCAGCTTGGGGAGCAGTTCTTC. Its protein product is CASMAGRQLGEQFF.

This sequence joins TRBV5-1 and TRBJ2-3; D not certain. Per germline, CDR1 SGHRS and CDR2 YFSETQ. CDR3 length equals 12 residues. The ends were cut back, 7 bases at V and 4 bases at J, with 10 bases in the middle. DNA of the CDR3: TGCGCCAGCGGGAACTCTGCAGATACGCAGTATTTT. Protein: CASGNSADTQYF.

The genes are TRBV5-1 and TRBJ2-7, with TRBD1 matching 7 bases. The V and J ends lost 2 bases and 5 bases, in that order; junction bases with no gene match: 7. This CDR3 has 14 amino acids. The V gene's germline CDR1 is SGHRS and CDR2 YFSETQ. The CDR3 region is CASSFEGAVDEQYF. The CDR3 nucleotides are TGCGCCAGCAGCTTTGAGGGGGCGGTAGACGAGCAGTACTTC.

The chain uses TRBV7-3 and TRBJ2-7; no clear D gene. CDR1 is SGHTA, CDR2 FQGTGA, per germline. The CDR3 loop spans 15 amino acids. The germline V and J ends were trimmed by 1 base and 2 bases, with 12 bases remaining between them. CDR3 amino acids: CASSLRPNSPYEQYF. DNA for the CDR3: TGTGCCAGCAGCTTAAGGCCAAACTCTCCCTACGAGCAGTACTTC.